A single sample gave rise to the 20 T cell receptor beta chains below, sequenced in a study of blood T cell repertoires in COVID-19. The assay was immunoSEQ multiplex PCR, and TCRdb's table has in-frame clones only and misses some. The sample shows about 92,000 clones, around three quarters of them seen only once. Sequenced: peripheral blood. The receptor set was obtained from an older woman in a cohort sampled during active or convalescent COVID-19.

This chain uses TRBV3-1 (or the pseudogene TRBV3-2) with TRBJ1-5; D perhaps matches TRBD1 (5 bases). With 0 bases removed from V and 5 bases from J, the gap between germline ends came to 11 bases. CDR3 length equals 15 residues. The germline gives CDR1 LGHDT, CDR2 YNNKEL (reference sequence). The CDR3 loop reads CASSQDGRRDQPQHF. The CDR3, as DNA: TGTGCCAGCAGCCAAGATGGCCGCAGGGATCAGCCCCAGCATTTT.

The chain uses TRBV2 and TRBJ2-7, with unresolved D. This CDR3 is built from 13 residues. V was cut by 3 bases and J by 0 bases, with 6 bases left in between. Germline V gives CDR1 SNHLY, CDR2 FYNNEI. Here the CDR3 DNA reads TGTGCCAGCAGTGACACCTACTCCTACGAGCAGTACTTC. Amino acid sequence: CASSDTYSYEQYF.

This chain uses TRBV18 with TRBJ1-2; no reliable D call. Germline V gives CDR1 KGHSH, CDR2 LQKENI. The V and J ends lost 3 bases and 3 bases respectively, with 5 bases between them. The CDR3 consists of 12 residues. CDR3 sequence: CASSPQYYGYTF. CDR3 bases: TGTGCCAGCTCACCCCAGTACTATGGCTACACCTTC. Full variable domain (outside the CDR3, taken from reference TRBV18 and TRBJ1-2): NAGVMQNPRHLVRRRGQEARLRCSPMKGHSHVYWYRQLPEEGLKFMVYLQKENIIDESGMPKERFSAEFPKEGPSILRIQQVVRGDSAAYFCASSPQYYGYTFGSGTRLTVV.

The chain joins TRBV6-2 or TRBV6-3 to TRBJ2-1; 9 bases map to TRBD1. J gave up 9 bases and V 5 bases, and 5 bases lay outside the gene matches. This CDR3 contains 13 residues. From germline, CDR1 is MNHEY and CDR2 SVGEGT. CDR3 DNA: TGTGCCAGCAGTCGGGACAGGGAAGGTGAGCAGTTCTTC. This encodes CASSRDREGEQFF.

The chain uses TRBV7-9 and TRBJ1-1; D unclear. CDR1 and CDR2 from the germline V gene are SEHNR and FQNEAQ (reference sequence). The CDR3 covers 12 residues. The V end was cut by 4 bases, the J end by 3 bases, with 6 bases between. The CDR3 reads CASSSDYTEAFF. For the CDR3, the DNA is TGTGCCAGCAGCTCAGACTACACTGAAGCTTTCTTT.

V is TRBV7-2 and J is TRBJ1-5; 10 nucleotides match TRBD1. In germline, CDR1 is SGHTA, CDR2 FQGNSA. This CDR3 spans 17 amino acids. V dropped 1 base and J dropped 4; count of bases not matched to a gene: 7. The CDR3 is CASSLVGTGAGNQPQHF. The CDR3 region has the DNA TGTGCCAGCAGCTTAGTGGGGACAGGGGCTGGGAATCAGCCCCAGCATTTT.

This clone came up a few times. V and J are TRBV6-5 and TRBJ1-1; TRBD1 matches at 8 bases. The length of the CDR3 is 13 residues. With 2 bases clipped from V and 4 bases from J, the junction kept 0 bases outside the gene matches. Germline values: CDR1 MNHEY, CDR2 SVGAGI. CDR3 coding DNA: TGTGCCAGCAGTTACACAGGGGGCACTGAAGCTTTCTTT. Translated, it gives CASSYTGGTEAFF.

The genes are TRBV9 and TRBJ2-5; TRBD2 matches 10 bases. Trimming took 0 bases from V and 5 from J; bases not matched to a gene: 13. This CDR3 is built from 18 residues. Germline CDR1 SGDLS, CDR2 YYNGEE. In nucleotides, the CDR3 is TGTGCCAGCAGCGTAGGATCCCTAAGCGGGGGGGCCGCGGAGACCCAGTACTTC. It translates to CASSVGSLSGGAAETQYF.

The CDR3 DNA reads TGTGCCAACGGACAGGACTCCTACGAGCAGTACTTC. Translation gives CANGQDSYEQYF. V usage is TRBV10-3 and J usage is TRBJ2-7; TRBD1 agrees at 7 bases. V shed 10 bases and J 0 bases; nucleotides not matched to a gene: 3. Germline V gives CDR1 ENHRY, CDR2 SYGVKD. The CDR3 has 12 residues.

This sequence joins TRBV18 and TRBJ1-1; D might be TRBD1 (6 bases). Germline CDR1 KGHSH, CDR2 LQKENI. This CDR3 has 15 residues. V gave up 5 bases and J gave up 1 base, with 14 bases separating them. DNA for the CDR3: TGTGCCAGCTCAGCCCAGACAGGAGCGAACACTGAAGCTTTCTTT. As protein: CASSAQTGANTEAFF.

The chain links TRBV5-8 to TRBJ1-2; weak D call: TRBD1 (6 bases). The CDR3 contains 14 residues. Trimming stripped 6 bases from V and 4 bases from J, with 16 bases between. Germline V lookup: CDR1 SGHTS, CDR2 YDEGEE. The CDR3, as DNA: TGTGCCAGCACCCCGGGAGGGGACACCTATGGCTACACCTTC. Amino acid sequence: CASTPGGDTYGYTF.

CDR3 region: CASSDEEGFGQGGSGANVLTF. In DNA, the CDR3 is TGTGCCAGCAGTGATGAGGAAGGGTTCGGACAAGGGGGTTCTGGGGCCAACGTCCTGACTTTC. This rearrangement joins TRBV2 to TRBJ2-6, with D possibly matching TRBD1 (6 bases). This CDR3 has 21 residues. CDR1 SNHLY and CDR2 FYNNEI come from the germline V gene. V dropped 3 bases and J dropped 1 base, with 25 bases sitting between them.

This clone was detected only once. This chain links TRBV30 with TRBJ1-1, with D uncertain. The CDR3 is 12 amino acids. The germline V gene has CDR1 GTSNPN and CDR2 SVGIG (reference sequence). Between the trimmed V and J ends, which lost 2 bases and 11 bases, there was a span of 15 bases. The DNA for the CDR3 is TGTGCCTGGAGTCCGACGGCGCTGAGGGCTTTCTTT. It yields the protein CAWSPTALRAFF.

The V gene is TRBV11-2, the J gene TRBJ2-7, with D perhaps TRBD1 (6 bases). The CDR3 spans 12 residues. The germline V gene encodes CDR1 SGHAT and CDR2 FQNNGV. Trimming removed 2 bases at V and 4 bases at J, with 6 bases between. The CDR3 is CASSLQGYEQYF. The CDR3 region has the DNA TGTGCCAGCAGCTTACAGGGGTACGAGCAGTACTTC.

V gene TRBV15 combines with J gene TRBJ1-3, with a tentative D call TRBD1 (5 bases). Germline CDR1 and CDR2: LNHNV and YYDKDF (reference sequence). The CDR3 is made up of 17 amino acids. V dropped 0 bases and J dropped 1 base, with 13 bases sitting between them. The CDR3 loop reads CATSRDGASSSGNTIYF. CDR3 DNA: TGTGCCACCAGCAGAGATGGGGCCAGTTCGTCTGGAAACACCATATATTTT.

The chain links TRBV19 to TRBJ2-3; unclear D gene. Trimming removed 3 bases from V and 6 bases from J, with 10 bases in between. The CDR3 totals 13 residues. CDR1 is LNHDA, CDR2 SQIVND, per germline (reference sequence). DNA of the CDR3: TGTGCCAGTAGTATCCACGGTTCGGATACGCAGTATTTT. It yields the protein CASSIHGSDTQYF.

This clone was seen only a few times. V is TRBV10-3 and J is TRBJ2-7; the match to TRBD1 covers 8 bases. V lost 0 bases, J lost 5 bases, and 6 bases stayed unmatched. Germline V gives CDR1 ENHRY, CDR2 SYGVKD. This CDR3 is 15 amino acids long. CDR3 residues: CAISESYQGADEQYF. CDR3 in DNA: TGTGCCATCAGTGAGTCCTATCAGGGGGCTGACGAGCAGTACTTC.

V gene TRBV7-8 combines with J gene TRBJ1-5; TRBD1 agrees at 7 bases. Trimming at V came to 1 base and at J to 1 base, leaving 7 bases not matched to a gene. This CDR3 region has 17 residues. Germline CDR1 and CDR2: SGHVS and FQNEAQ. CDR3 DNA sequence: TGTGCCAGCAGCTTAGAGACAGGGCCAGTGAGCAATCAGCCCCAGCATTTT. This gives the protein CASSLETGPVSNQPQHF. Together with reference TRBV7-8 and TRBJ1-5, the CDR3 gives the full variable domain: GAGVSQSPRYKVAKRGQDVALRCDPISGHVSLFWYQQALGQGPEFLTYFQNEAQLDKSGLPSDRFFAERPEGSVSTLKIQRTQQEDSAVYLCASSLETGPVSNQPQHFGDGTRLSIL.

In its sample, this clone was seen a few times. The genes are TRBV5-6 and TRBJ2-7, with TRBD1 matching 7 bases. Germline CDR1 is SGHDT and CDR2 is YYEEEE. CDR3 size: 17 residues. Unmatched junction bases numbered 12, after V lost 3 bases and J lost 0 bases. This chain's CDR3 is CASSSRTGASYSYEQYF. The CDR3 DNA sequence: TGTGCCAGCAGCTCGAGGACAGGCGCCTCCTACTCCTACGAGCAGTACTTC.

The chain is built from TRBV9 and TRBJ2-1; a possible D gene is TRBD2 (5 bases). CDR3 size: 16 residues. Germline V gene data show CDR1 as SGDLS and CDR2 as YYNGEE. Trimming cost V 1 base and J 2 bases, with 13 bases left between them. The CDR3 is CASSVRETPPYNEQFF. In nucleotides, the CDR3 is TGTGCCAGCAGCGTAAGGGAGACTCCCCCCTACAATGAGCAGTTCTTC.